This T cell receptor beta chain was sequenced in a study of Ad26.COV2.S vaccination and SARS-CoV-2 variants. Study findings and constraints: The breadth of spike-specific CD8+ and CD4+ T cell responses after vaccination was reportedly substantial.

Turning to this clone: The antigen is not known.

Profiling relied on immunoSEQ multiplex PCR, and the TCRdb table lists in-frame clones only, not all of them. The sample has approximately 97,000 clones; about three quarters are singletons. CDR3 length: 15 residues. Germline V gives CDR1 MDHEN, CDR2 SYDVKM. V dropped 7 bases and J dropped 2 bases, with 16 bases sitting between them. This clonotype was sampled from a human donor who had recovered from COVID-19. Sequencing was performed on peripheral blood, taken after recovery from COVID-19. The chain links TRBV28 to TRBJ2-3; D is perhaps TRBD2 (5 bases). The CDR3 sequence: CASTPFGGFTDTQYF. The CDR3 coding sequence is TGTGCCAGCACCCCTTTTGGCGGGTTCACAGATACGCAGTATTTT.